In its sample, the clone carrying this T cell receptor beta chain was seen a few times. TCR sequencing used cDNA made by reverse transcription of extracted RNA. Here immunoSEQ multiplex PCR was the method, and the copy in TCRdb shows in-frame clones only, minus some. Of 120,000 or so clones detected, about 50% appear once; the ten largest clones hold 8% to 11%. PBMC-derived CD4+ and CD8+ T cells were sorted. These data belong to a study of CD8+ T cells in alopecia areata. The material sequenced was NKG2D-low CD8+ T cells sorted from blood. The sequence was obtained from a human donor with alopecia areata.

CDR3 coding DNA: TGTGCCAGCAGCTTAGGCGTAAGGAAAGCAACTAATGAAAAACTGTTTTTT. Translating it yields CASSLGVRKATNEKLFF. The V gene is TRBV7-9, the J gene TRBJ1-4; D is unresolved. V was cut by 1 base and J by 0 bases, with 12 bases left in between. The CDR3 runs 17 residues. Germline V CDR1 and CDR2: SEHNR, FQNEAQ (reference sequence).